This T cell receptor (beta chain) was recovered during a study of tumor T cells in aggressive B-cell lymphoma. TCRdb's copy holds only in-frame clones and misses some; the assay was immunoSEQ multiplex PCR. The top ten clones hold approximately 3% of a sample with some 7,000 clones, over 75% of them seen once. The CDR3 spans 14 residues. From germline, CDR1 is SGHDT and CDR2 YYEEEE. V shed 3 bases, J shed 10 bases, and the junction held 8 bases outside the gene matches. The chain joins TRBV5-6 to TRBJ1-4; 8 positions agree with TRBD1. The receptor was isolated from an adult with diffuse large B cell lymphoma. Some clones in this sample may be carry-over from other donors' samples. Sequenced material: tumor tissue. Here the CDR3 reads CASSSAGGNGKLFF. CDR3 DNA sequence: TGTGCCAGCAGCTCGGCAGGGGGCAACGGAAAACTGTTTTTT.